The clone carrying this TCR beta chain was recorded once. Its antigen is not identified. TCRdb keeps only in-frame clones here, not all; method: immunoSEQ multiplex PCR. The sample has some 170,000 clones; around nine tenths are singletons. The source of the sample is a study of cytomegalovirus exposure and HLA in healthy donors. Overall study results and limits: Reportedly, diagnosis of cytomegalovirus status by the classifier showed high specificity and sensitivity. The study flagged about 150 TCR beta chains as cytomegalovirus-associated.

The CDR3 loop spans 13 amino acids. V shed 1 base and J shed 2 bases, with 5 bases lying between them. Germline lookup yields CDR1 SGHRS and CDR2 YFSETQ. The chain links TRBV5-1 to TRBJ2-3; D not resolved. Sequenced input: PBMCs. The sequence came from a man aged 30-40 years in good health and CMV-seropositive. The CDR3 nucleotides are TGCGCCAGCAGCTTGCCACCCACAGATACGCAGTATTTT. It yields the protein CASSLPPTDTQYF.